Listed below are T cell receptor beta chains from one sample, sequenced in a study of CD8 T cells in Susac syndrome. TCRdb ran MiXCR on the immunoSEQ multiplex PCR reads and lists one entry per CDR3 protein. The sample contains 150,000 to 200,000 distinct CDR3 sequences, roughly nine tenths of which appear only once. Sequencing was carried out using CD4+ T cells from PBMCs. The receptor set was obtained from a human donor in good health. Both conserved end residues are part of each CDR3. D genes are given only for firm matches. Some rows have no size entry. The others give once, few or many, or a class for an expanded clone.

j_call v_call clone_size d_call cdr3_aa cdr3_nt
TRBJ2-7 TRBV3-1 - - CASSQGGLLSYEQYF TGTGCCAGCAGCCAAGGTGGACTCCTCTCCTACGAGCAGTACTTC
TRBJ2-1 TRBV24-1 - - CATSEGRSSYNEQFF TGTGCCACCAGTGAGGGACGTAGCTCCTACAATGAGCAGTTCTTC
TRBJ2-4 TRBV11-2 - TRBD1 CASSVGTEQNIQYF TGTGCCAGCAGCGTGGGGACAGAGCAAAACATTCAGTACTTC
TRBJ2-2 TRBV28 - TRBD1 CASKSWGPQGAAGELFF TGTGCCAGCAAAAGTTGGGGACCGCAGGGGGCGGCCGGGGAGCTGTTTTTT
TRBJ2-5 TRBV6-1 once TRBD1 CASSLQGARTQYF TGTGCCAGCAGTCTACAGGGGGCGAGGACCCAGTACTTC
TRBJ2-1 TRBV14 - - CASSQVSGGQYNEQFF TGTGCCAGCAGCCAGGTGTCGGGGGGCCAGTACAATGAGCAGTTCTTC
TRBJ1-2 TRBV5-6 - - CASSPPGRSGYTF TGTGCCAGCAGCCCTCCGGGGCGAAGTGGCTACACCTTC
TRBJ2-7 TRBV5-1 - - CASSLGENREQYF TGCGCCAGCAGCTTGGGCGAAAACCGCGAGCAGTACTTC
TRBJ2-1 TRBV11-2 - - CASSLSLPNEQFF TGTGCCAGCAGCTTAAGCCTACCCAATGAGCAGTTCTTC
TRBJ1-3 TRBV29-1 - - CSVEAGSGNTIYF TGCAGCGTTGAAGCAGGGTCTGGAAACACCATATATTTT
TRBJ1-1 TRBV28 - - CASSLRGGAGDPEAFF TGTGCCAGCAGTTTAAGGGGAGGGGCCGGGGACCCTGAAGCTTTCTTT
TRBJ2-3 TRBV5-1 - TRBD2 CASSLGVTSDVRTQYF TGCGCCAGCAGCTTGGGAGTGACTAGCGACGTCCGAACGCAGTATTTT
TRBJ2-7 TRBV5-1 - TRBD1 CASSLVTGVYEQYF TGCGCCAGCAGCTTGGTCACAGGGGTATACGAGCAGTACTTC
TRBJ2-5 TRBV6-2/TRBV6-3 - TRBD1 CASSAGGTGAETQYF TGTGCCAGCAGCGCAGGGGGGACAGGGGCAGAGACCCAGTACTTC
TRBJ1-2 TRBV24-1 - - CATSGDMGGGYTF TGTGCCACCAGTGGCGACATGGGGGGTGGCTACACCTTC
TRBJ2-2 TRBV7-9 - - CASTQGGELFF TGTGCCAGCACCCAGGGCGGGGAGCTGTTTTTT
TRBJ2-5 TRBV28 - - CASSFPTQGGETQYF TGTGCCAGCAGTTTCCCCACCCAGGGGGGGGAGACCCAGTACTTC
TRBJ2-3 TRBV6-5 - TRBD1 CASSYNGQGTRDTQYF TGTGCCAGCAGTTACAACGGACAGGGAACAAGGGATACGCAGTATTTT
TRBJ2-7 TRBV20-1 - TRBD2 CSARGLAGGAYEQYF TGCAGTGCTAGGGGACTAGCGGGAGGCGCCTACGAGCAGTACTTC
TRBJ1-1 TRBV30 - TRBD1 CAWSVTGGVTEAFF TGTGCCTGGAGTGTAACAGGGGGCGTCACTGAAGCTTTCTTT
TRBJ1-1 TRBV12-3/TRBV12-4 - TRBD1 CASSSTGGMTEAFF TGTGCCAGCAGTTCGACAGGGGGAATGACTGAAGCTTTCTTT
TRBJ2-1 TRBV5-8 once TRBD2 CASSLAGAGGRYEQFF TGTGCCAGCAGCTTGGCCGGAGCGGGAGGCCGTTATGAGCAGTTCTTC
TRBJ2-2 TRBV4-3 - TRBD1 CASSQVGQGVDTGELFF TGCGCCAGCAGCCAAGTAGGGCAGGGGGTAGACACCGGGGAGCTGTTTTTT
TRBJ2-3 TRBV29-1 - - CSAEGQGSTDTQYF TGCAGCGCCGAGGGGCAGGGATCCACAGATACGCAGTATTTT
TRBJ1-4 TRBV5-6 - - CASTNGGTLFF TGTGCCAGCACCAACGGGGGTACCCTGTTTTTT
TRBJ1-1 TRBV5-4 once - CASTGGGPGTEAFF TGTGCCAGCACGGGGGGCGGGCCGGGCACTGAAGCTTTCTTT
TRBJ2-1 TRBV30 once - CAWIGIKSSYNEQFF TGTGCCTGGATCGGGATTAAGAGCTCCTACAATGAGCAGTTCTTC
TRBJ1-6 TRBV20-1 - TRBD1 CSAIRTGGNSPLHF TGCAGTGCTATCCGGACAGGGGGAAATTCACCCCTCCACTTT
TRBJ2-1 TRBV25-1 - - CASRGENEQFF TGTGCCAGCAGGGGGGAGAATGAGCAGTTCTTC
TRBJ2-7 TRBV12-3/TRBV12-4 - TRBD1 CASSPLRGTAHGYEQYF TGTGCCAGCAGCCCACTACGTGGGACAGCCCACGGCTACGAGCAGTACTTC
TRBJ1-2 TRBV29-1 - - CSVVQTLSAYGYTF TGCAGCGTTGTACAAACTCTGTCCGCCTATGGCTACACCTTC
TRBJ2-3 TRBV19 - - CASSPAGHRATPSTDTQYF TGTGCCAGTAGTCCCGCCGGACATAGAGCGACCCCTAGCACAGATACGCAGTATTTT
TRBJ2-1 TRBV7-9 - - CASSWGGQGVNEQFF TGTGCCAGCAGCTGGGGGGGGCAGGGAGTGAATGAGCAGTTCTTC
TRBJ2-7 TRBV6-2/TRBV6-3 - TRBD1 CASSYSWGTGSDEQYF TGTGCCAGCAGTTACTCCTGGGGGACAGGGAGCGACGAGCAGTACTTC
TRBJ2-5 TRBV28 - - CASNTRGTQYF TGTGCCAGCAATACGCGGGGGACCCAGTACTTC
TRBJ2-7 TRBV20-1 - TRBD1 CSAKTGGPSYEQYF TGCAGTGCTAAAACAGGGGGCCCCTCCTACGAGCAGTACTTC
TRBJ2-6 TRBV13 once TRBD1 CASSRTGTGANVLTF TGTGCCAGCAGCCGGACAGGGACCGGGGCCAACGTCCTGACTTTC
TRBJ1-6 TRBV6-1 - - CASSEDTNSYNSPLHF TGTGCCAGCAGCGAGGACACCAACTCCTATAATTCACCCCTCCACTTT
TRBJ1-2 TRBV7-2 - TRBD1 CASSTGRTGAGYGYTF TGTGCCAGCAGCACAGGACGGACAGGGGCTGGTTATGGCTACACCTTC
TRBJ1-3 TRBV30 once - CAWSHGQPLGNTIYF TGTGCCTGGAGCCATGGACAGCCGTTGGGAAACACCATATATTTT